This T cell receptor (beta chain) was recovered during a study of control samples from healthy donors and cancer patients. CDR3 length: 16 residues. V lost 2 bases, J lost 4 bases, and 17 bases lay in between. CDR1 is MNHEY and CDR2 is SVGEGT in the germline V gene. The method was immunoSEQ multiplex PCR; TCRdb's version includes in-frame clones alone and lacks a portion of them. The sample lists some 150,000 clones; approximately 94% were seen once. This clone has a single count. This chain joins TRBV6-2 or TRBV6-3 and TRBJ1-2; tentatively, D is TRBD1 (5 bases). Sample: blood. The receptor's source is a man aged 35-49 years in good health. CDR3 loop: CASSYGDVNAFYGYTF. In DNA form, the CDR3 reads TGTGCCAGCAGTTACGGGGACGTCAACGCCTTCTATGGCTACACCTTC.